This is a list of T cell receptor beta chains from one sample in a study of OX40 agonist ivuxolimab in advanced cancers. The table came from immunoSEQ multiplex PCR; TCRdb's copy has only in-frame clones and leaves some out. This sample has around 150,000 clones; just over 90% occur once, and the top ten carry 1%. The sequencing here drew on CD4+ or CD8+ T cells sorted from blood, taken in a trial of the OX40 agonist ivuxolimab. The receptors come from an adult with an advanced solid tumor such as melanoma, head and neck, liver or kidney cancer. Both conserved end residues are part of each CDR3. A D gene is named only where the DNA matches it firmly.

CDR3aa: CASSTPGTQYF
CDR3nt: TGTGCCAGTAGTACACCAGGTACGCAGTATTTT
j_gene: TRBJ2-3
v_gene: TRBV19
d_gene: NA

CDR3aa: CASSQVRGYMPTEAFF
CDR3nt: TGCGCCAGCAGCCAAGTTAGGGGGTATATGCCCACTGAAGCTTTCTTT
j_gene: TRBJ1-1
v_gene: TRBV4-1
d_gene: NA

CDR3aa: CASSLEGLSGNTIYF
CDR3nt: TGTGCCAGCAGCTTAGAAGGCCTCTCTGGAAACACCATATATTTT
j_gene: TRBJ1-3
v_gene: TRBV7-9
d_gene: NA

CDR3aa: CASSRETGGENSPLHF
CDR3nt: TGCGCCAGCAGCCGGGAAACAGGGGGCGAGAATTCACCCCTCCACTTT
j_gene: TRBJ1-6
v_gene: TRBV4-3
d_gene: TRBD1

CDR3aa: CASSSQTDRVGGYTF
CDR3nt: TGCGCCAGCAGCTCCCAAACCGACAGGGTTGGTGGCTACACCTTC
j_gene: TRBJ1-2
v_gene: TRBV5-1
d_gene: TRBD1

CDR3aa: CASSIVASGRPNEQFF
CDR3nt: TGTGCCAGTAGTATAGTGGCTAGCGGGAGGCCCAATGAGCAGTTCTTC
j_gene: TRBJ2-1
v_gene: TRBV19
d_gene: TRBD2

CDR3aa: CAISQPGGDQPQHF
CDR3nt: TGTGCCATCAGCCAACCAGGGGGGGATCAGCCCCAGCATTTT
j_gene: TRBJ1-5
v_gene: TRBV10-3
d_gene: TRBD1

CDR3aa: CASSSGQGLEAFF
CDR3nt: TGCGCCAGCAGCTCGGGACAGGGTCTGGAAGCTTTCTTT
j_gene: TRBJ1-1
v_gene: TRBV5-1
d_gene: TRBD1

CDR3aa: CASSSIARTGREQYF
CDR3nt: TGTGCCAGCAGCTCCATAGCCCGGACAGGGAGGGAGCAGTACTTC
j_gene: TRBJ2-7
v_gene: TRBV6-5
d_gene: TRBD1

CDR3aa: CASSLASGQGAQVLYF
CDR3nt: TGTGCCAGCAGCTTAGCAAGTGGACAGGGGGCGCAAGTTCTGTACTTC
j_gene: TRBJ2-7
v_gene: TRBV7-2
d_gene: TRBD1

CDR3aa: CASSPPGLAGVQEIQYF
CDR3nt: TGCGCCAGCAGCCCACCCGGGCTAGCGGGGGTGCAGGAGATCCAGTACTTC
j_gene: TRBJ2-5
v_gene: TRBV5-1
d_gene: TRBD2

CDR3aa: CASSLPNTGELFF
CDR3nt: TGTGCCAGCAGCCTACCGAACACCGGGGAGCTGTTTTTT
j_gene: TRBJ2-2
v_gene: TRBV7-2
d_gene: NA

CDR3aa: CASNRHSDRDYGYTF
CDR3nt: TGTGCCAGCAACCGACATTCGGACAGGGACTATGGCTACACCTTC
j_gene: TRBJ1-2
v_gene: TRBV7-9
d_gene: TRBD1

CDR3aa: CASGPATGSTDTQYF
CDR3nt: TGTGCTAGTGGTCCAGCGACAGGGTCCACAGATACGCAGTATTTT
j_gene: TRBJ2-3
v_gene: TRBV12-5
d_gene: TRBD1

CDR3aa: CASSFGGLGTDTQYF
CDR3nt: TGTGCCAGCAGCTTTGGCGGGTTGGGCACAGATACGCAGTATTTT
j_gene: TRBJ2-3
v_gene: TRBV7-9
d_gene: NA

CDR3aa: CASSLGRLNYGYTF
CDR3nt: TGTGCCAGCAGCTTAGGGCGGTTAAACTATGGCTACACCTTC
j_gene: TRBJ1-2
v_gene: TRBV5-6
d_gene: NA

CDR3aa: CASSKSYF
CDR3nt: TGTGCCAGCTCCAAATCCTATTTT
j_gene: TRBJ1-3
v_gene: TRBV27
d_gene: NA